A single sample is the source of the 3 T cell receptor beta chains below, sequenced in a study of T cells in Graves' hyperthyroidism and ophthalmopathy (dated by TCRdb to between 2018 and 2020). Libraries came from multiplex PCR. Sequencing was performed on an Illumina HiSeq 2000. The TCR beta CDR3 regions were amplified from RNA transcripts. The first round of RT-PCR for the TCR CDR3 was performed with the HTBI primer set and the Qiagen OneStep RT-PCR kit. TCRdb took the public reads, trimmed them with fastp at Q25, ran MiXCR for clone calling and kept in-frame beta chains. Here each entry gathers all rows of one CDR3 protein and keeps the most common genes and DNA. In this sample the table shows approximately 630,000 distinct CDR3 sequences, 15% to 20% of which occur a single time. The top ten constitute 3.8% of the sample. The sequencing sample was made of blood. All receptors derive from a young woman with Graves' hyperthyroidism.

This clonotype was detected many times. This CDR3 reads CASSPGGELFF. The CDR3 DNA follows: TGTGCCAGCAGTCCGGGCGGGGAGCTGTTTTTT. The chain is built from TRBV12-3 or TRBV12-4 and TRBJ2-2; no clear D. The V and J ends lost 5 bases and 7 bases respectively, with 5 bases between them. CDR3 length: 11 amino acids.

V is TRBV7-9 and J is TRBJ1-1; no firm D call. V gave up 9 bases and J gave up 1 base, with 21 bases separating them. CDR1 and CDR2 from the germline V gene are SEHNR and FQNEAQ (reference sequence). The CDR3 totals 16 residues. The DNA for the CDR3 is TGTGCCAGTACCGCTACCCCGTTGGCGCGGAACACTGAAGCTTTCTTT. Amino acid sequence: CASTATPLARNTEAFF.

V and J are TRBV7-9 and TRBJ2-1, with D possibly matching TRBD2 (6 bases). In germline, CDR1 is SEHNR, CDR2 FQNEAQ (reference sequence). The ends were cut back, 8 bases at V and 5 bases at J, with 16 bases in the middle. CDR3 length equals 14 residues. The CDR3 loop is CASGTPAGHNEQFF. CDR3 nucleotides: TGTGCCAGCGGGACTCCAGCAGGGCACAATGAGCAGTTCTTC.